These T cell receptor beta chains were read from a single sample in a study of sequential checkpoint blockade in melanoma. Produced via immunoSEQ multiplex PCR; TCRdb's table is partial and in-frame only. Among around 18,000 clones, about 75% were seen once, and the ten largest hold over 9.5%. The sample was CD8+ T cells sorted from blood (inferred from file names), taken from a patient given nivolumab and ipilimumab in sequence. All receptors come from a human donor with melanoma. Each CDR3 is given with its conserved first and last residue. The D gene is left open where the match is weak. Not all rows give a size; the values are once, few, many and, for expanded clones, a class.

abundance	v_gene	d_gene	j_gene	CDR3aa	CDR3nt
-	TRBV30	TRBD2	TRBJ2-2	CVRRERYTGELFF	TGTGTGAGGCGGGAGAGATACACCGGGGAGCTGTTTTTT
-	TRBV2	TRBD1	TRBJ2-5	CASSEGRSGQGQETQYF	TGTGCCAGCAGTGAAGGCCGGTCGGGACAGGGACAAGAGACCCAGTACTTC
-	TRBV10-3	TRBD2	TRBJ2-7	CAITGGDEQYF	TGTGCCATTACCGGGGGGGACGAGCAGTACTTC
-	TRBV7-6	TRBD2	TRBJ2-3	CASSLKPGLAGGPDTQYF	TGTGCCAGCAGCTTAAAACCGGGACTAGCGGGAGGTCCAGATACGCAGTATTTT
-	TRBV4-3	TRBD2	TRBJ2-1	CASSQDLAGGLYNEQFF	TGCGCCAGCAGCCAAGATTTGGCGGGGGGCCTGTACAATGAGCAGTTCTTC
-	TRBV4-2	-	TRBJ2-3	CASSQGGYLEQDTQYF	TGTGCCAGCAGCCAAGGAGGTTATTTAGAGCAGGATACGCAGTATTTT
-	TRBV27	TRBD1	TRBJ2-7	CASSFGTGDDEQYF	TGTGCCAGCAGTTTCGGGACAGGGGACGACGAGCAGTACTTC
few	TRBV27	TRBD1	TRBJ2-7	CASSLTDGTGWFEQYF	TGTGCCAGCAGTCTAACGGACGGGACAGGGTGGTTCGAGCAGTACTTC
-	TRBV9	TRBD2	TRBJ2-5	CASSTRLAEGQETQYF	TGTGCCAGCAGCACCCGACTAGCGGAGGGACAAGAGACCCAGTACTTC
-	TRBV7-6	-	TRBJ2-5	CASSLAAFQETQYF	TGTGCCAGCAGCTTAGCTGCGTTCCAAGAGACCCAGTACTTC
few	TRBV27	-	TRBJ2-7	CATNPGKGSEQYF	TGTGCCACCAACCCCGGCAAAGGGAGCGAGCAGTACTTC
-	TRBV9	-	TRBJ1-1	CASSVEGVTEAFF	TGTGCCAGCAGCGTAGAAGGGGTTACTGAAGCTTTCTTT
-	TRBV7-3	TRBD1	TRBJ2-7	CASSFYRGYEQYF	TGTGCCAGCAGCTTTTACAGGGGTTACGAGCAGTACTTC
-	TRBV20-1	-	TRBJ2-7	CSALRESGQYF	TGCAGTGCGCTTAGGGAGAGCGGGCAGTACTTC
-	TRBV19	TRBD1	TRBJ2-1	CASSIQGDGDEQFF	TGTGCCAGTAGTATACAGGGGGATGGGGATGAGCAGTTCTTC